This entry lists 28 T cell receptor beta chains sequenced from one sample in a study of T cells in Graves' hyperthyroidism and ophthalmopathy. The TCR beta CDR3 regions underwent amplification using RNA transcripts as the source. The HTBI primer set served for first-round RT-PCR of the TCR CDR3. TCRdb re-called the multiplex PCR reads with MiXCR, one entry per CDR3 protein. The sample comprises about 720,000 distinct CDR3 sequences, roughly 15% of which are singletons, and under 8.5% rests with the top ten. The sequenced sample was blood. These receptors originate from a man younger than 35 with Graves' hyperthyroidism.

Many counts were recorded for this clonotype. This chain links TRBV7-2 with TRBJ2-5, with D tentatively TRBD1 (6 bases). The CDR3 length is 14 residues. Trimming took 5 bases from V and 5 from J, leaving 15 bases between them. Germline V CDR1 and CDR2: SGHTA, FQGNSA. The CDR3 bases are TGTGCCAGCAGCCCCTCCAGGGGCGGGGAGACCCAGTACTTC. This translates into CASSPSRGGETQYF.

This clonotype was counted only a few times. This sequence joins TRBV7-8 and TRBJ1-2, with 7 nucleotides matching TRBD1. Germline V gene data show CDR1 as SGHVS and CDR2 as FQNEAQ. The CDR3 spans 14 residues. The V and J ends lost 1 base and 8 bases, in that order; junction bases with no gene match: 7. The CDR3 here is CASSLETAGGGYTF. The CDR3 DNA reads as TGTGCCAGCAGCTTAGAAACGGCAGGGGGGGGCTACACCTTC.

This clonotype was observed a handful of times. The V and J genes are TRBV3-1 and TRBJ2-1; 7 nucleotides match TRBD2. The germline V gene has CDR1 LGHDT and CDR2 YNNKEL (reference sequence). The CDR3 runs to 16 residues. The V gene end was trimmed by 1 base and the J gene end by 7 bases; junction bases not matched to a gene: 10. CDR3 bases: TGTGCCAGCAGCCAAGGCAGCGGGACCCTCCCAAATGAGCAGTTCTTC. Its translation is CASSQGSGTLPNEQFF.

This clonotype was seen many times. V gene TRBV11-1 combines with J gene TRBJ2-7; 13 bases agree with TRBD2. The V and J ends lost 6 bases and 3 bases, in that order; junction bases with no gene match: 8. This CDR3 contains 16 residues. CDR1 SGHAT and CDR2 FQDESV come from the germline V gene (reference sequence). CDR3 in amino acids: CASSLGLAGRYYEQYF. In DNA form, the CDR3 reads TGTGCCAGCAGTTTGGGACTAGCGGGAAGGTACTACGAGCAGTACTTC. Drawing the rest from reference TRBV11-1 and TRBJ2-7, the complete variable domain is EAEVAQSPRYKITEKSQAVAFWCDPISGHATLYWYRQILGQGPELLVQFQDESVVDDSQLPKDRFSAERLKGVDSTLKIQPAELGDSAMYLCASSLGLAGRYYEQYFGPGTRLTVT.

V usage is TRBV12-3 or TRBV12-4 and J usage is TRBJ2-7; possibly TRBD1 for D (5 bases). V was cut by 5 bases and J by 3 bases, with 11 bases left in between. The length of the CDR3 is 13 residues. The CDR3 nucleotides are TGTGCCAGCAGTAAGGACACCGACTACGAGCAGTACTTC. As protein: CASSKDTDYEQYF.

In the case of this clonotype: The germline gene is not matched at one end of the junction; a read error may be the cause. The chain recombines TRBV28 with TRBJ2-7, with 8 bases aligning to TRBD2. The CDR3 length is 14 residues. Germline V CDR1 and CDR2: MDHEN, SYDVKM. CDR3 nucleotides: TGTGCCGGCAGTTTAGGTCTAGCGGGCTACGAGCAGTACTTC. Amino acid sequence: CAGSLGLAGYEQYF.

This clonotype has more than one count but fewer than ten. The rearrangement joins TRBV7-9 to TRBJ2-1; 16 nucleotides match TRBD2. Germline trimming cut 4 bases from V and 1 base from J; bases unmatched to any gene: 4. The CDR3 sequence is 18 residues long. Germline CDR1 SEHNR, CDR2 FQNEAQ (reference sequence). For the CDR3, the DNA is TGTGCCAGCAGCTCGGGACTAGCGGGAGGGCCATCCTACAATGAGCAGTTCTTC. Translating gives CASSSGLAGGPSYNEQFF.

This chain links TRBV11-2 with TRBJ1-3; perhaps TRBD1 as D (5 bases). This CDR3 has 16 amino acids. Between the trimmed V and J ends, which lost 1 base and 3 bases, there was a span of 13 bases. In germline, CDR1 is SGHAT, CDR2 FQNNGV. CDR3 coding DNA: TGTGCCAGCAGCTTAGGACCGGGGGAATTTGGAAACACCATATATTTT. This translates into CASSLGPGEFGNTIYF.

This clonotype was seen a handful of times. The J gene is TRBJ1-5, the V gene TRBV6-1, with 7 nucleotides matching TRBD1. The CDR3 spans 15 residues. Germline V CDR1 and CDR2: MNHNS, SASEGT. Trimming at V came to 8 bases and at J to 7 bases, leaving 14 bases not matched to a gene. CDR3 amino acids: CASRRQGRWEQPQHF. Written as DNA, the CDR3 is TGTGCCAGCCGACGACAGGGAAGGTGGGAGCAGCCCCAGCATTTT.

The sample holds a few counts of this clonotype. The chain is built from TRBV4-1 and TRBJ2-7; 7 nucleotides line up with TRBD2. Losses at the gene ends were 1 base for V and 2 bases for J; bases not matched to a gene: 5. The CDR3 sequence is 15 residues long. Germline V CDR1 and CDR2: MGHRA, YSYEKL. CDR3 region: CASSQGGGSPYEQYF. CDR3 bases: TGCGCCAGCAGCCAAGGGGGAGGGTCCCCCTACGAGCAGTACTTC.

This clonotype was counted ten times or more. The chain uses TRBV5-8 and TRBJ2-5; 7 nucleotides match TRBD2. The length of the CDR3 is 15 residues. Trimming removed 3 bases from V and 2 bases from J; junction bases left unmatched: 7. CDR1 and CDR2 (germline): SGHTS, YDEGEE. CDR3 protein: CASSSGTGGQETQYF. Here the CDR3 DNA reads TGTGCCAGCAGCTCGGGGACGGGGGGTCAAGAGACCCAGTACTTC.

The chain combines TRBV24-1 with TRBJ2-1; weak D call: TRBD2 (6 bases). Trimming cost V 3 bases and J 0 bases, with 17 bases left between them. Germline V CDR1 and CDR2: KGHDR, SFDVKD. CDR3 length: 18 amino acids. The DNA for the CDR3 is TGTGCCACCAGTGATCCACAAGGGACTTTGATCTCCTACAATGAGCAGTTCTTC. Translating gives CATSDPQGTLISYNEQFF.

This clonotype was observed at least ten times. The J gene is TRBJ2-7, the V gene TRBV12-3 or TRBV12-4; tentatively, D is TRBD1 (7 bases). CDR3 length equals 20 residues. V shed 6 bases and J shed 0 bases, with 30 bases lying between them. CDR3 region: CASSPPGTVLSGGYSYEQYF. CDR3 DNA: TGTGCCAGCAGCCCCCCCGGGACAGTCCTCTCCGGGGGTTACTCCTACGAGCAGTACTTC.

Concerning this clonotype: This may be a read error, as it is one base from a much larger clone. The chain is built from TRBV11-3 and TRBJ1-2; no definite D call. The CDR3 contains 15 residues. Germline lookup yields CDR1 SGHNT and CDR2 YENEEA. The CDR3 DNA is TGTGCCAACAGCTTAGCAGGCAGCTCTGAGAATGGCTACACCTTC. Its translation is CANSLAGSSENGYTF.

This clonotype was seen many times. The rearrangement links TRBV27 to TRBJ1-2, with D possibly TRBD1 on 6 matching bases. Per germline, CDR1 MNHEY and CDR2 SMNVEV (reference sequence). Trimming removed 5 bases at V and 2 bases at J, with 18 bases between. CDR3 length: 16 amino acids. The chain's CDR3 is CASSPGTRALNYGYTF. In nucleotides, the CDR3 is TGTGCCAGCAGTCCCGGGACAAGGGCACTGAACTATGGCTACACCTTC.

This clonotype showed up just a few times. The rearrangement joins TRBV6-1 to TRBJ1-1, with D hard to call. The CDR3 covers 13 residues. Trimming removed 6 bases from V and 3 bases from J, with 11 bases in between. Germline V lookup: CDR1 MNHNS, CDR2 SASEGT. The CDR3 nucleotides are TGTGCCAGCAGGGGGTTGCGGCACACTGAAGCTTTCTTT. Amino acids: CASRGLRHTEAFF.

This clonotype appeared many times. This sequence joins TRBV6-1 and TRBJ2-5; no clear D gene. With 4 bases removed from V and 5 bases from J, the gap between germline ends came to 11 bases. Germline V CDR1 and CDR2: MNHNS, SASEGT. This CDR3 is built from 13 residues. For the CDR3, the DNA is TGTGCCAGCAGTGCCCCCGGATTGGAGACCCAGTACTTC. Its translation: CASSAPGLETQYF.

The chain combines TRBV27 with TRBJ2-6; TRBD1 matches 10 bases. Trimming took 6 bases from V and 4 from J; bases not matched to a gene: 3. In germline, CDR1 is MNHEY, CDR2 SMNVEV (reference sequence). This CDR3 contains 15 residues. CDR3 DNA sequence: TGTGCCAGCAGGGACAGGGGGTTCGGGGCCAACGTCCTGACTTTC. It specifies CASRDRGFGANVLTF.

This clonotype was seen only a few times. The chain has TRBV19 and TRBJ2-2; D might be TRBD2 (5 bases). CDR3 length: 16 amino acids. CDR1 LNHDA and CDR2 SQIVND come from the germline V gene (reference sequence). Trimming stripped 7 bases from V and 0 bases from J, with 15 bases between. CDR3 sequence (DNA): TGTGCCAGTACTATGGTAGCGACTGCGAACACCGGGGAGCTGTTTTTT. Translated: CASTMVATANTGELFF.

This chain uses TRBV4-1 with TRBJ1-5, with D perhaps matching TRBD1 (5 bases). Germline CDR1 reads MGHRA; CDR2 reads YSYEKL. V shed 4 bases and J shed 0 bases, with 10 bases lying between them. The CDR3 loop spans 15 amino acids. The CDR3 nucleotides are TGCGCCAGCAGCCTGCTAAGGGGTAGCAATCAGCCCCAGCATTTT. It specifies CASSLLRGSNQPQHF.

The CDR3 region has the DNA TGTGCCAGTAGTAGCCGACAGAGGGAAGCTTTCTTT. This gives the protein CASSSRQREAFF. The chain carries TRBV19 and TRBJ1-1, with a tentative D call TRBD1 (5 bases). Germline CDR1 reads LNHDA; CDR2 reads SQIVND (reference sequence). There are 12 residues in the CDR3. With 4 bases removed from V and 8 bases from J, the gap between germline ends came to 11 bases.

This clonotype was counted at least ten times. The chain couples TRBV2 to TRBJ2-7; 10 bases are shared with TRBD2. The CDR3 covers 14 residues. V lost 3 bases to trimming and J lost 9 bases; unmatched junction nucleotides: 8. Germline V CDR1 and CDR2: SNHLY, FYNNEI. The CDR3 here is CASSDPRLAGVQYF. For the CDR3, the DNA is TGTGCCAGCAGTGACCCACGGCTAGCGGGAGTGCAGTACTTC. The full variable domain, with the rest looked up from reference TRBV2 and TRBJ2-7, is EPEVTQTPSHQVTQMGQEVILRCVPISNHLYFYWYRQILGQKVEFLVSFYNNEISEKSEIFDDQFSVERPDGSNFTLKIRSTKLEDSAMYFCASSDPRLAGVQYFGPGTRLTVT.

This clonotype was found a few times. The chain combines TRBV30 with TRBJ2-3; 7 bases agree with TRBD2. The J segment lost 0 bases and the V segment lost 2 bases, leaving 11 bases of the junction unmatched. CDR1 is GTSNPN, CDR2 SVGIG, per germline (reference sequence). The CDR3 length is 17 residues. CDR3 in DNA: TGTGCCTGGAGTCCCGATCCGGGACTACCTAGCACAGATACGCAGTATTTT. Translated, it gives CAWSPDPGLPSTDTQYF. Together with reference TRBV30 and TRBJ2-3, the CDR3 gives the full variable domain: SQTIHQWPATLVQPVGSPLSLECTVEGTSNPNLYWYRQAAGRGLQLLFYSVGIGQISSEVPQNLSASRPQDRQFILSSKKLLLSDSGFYLCAWSPDPGLPSTDTQYFGPGTRLTVL.

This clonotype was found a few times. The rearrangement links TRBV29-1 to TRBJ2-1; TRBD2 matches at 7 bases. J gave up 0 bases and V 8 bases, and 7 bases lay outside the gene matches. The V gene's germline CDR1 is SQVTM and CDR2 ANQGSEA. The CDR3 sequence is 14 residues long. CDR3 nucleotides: TGCAGCTCGAAGCGGGATCGCTCCTACAATGAGCAGTTCTTC. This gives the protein CSSKRDRSYNEQFF.

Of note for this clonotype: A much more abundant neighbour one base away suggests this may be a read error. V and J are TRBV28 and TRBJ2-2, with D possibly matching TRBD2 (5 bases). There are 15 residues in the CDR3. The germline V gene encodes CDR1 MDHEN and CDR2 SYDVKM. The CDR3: CASSLGGLNTGELSF. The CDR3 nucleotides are TGTGCCAGCAGTTTAGGCGGGTTGAACACCGGGGAGCTGTCTTTT.

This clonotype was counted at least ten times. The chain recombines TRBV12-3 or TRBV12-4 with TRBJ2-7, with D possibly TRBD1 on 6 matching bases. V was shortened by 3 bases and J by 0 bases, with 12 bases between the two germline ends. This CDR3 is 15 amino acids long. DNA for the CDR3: TGTGCCAGCAGTTTGGGTACAGGGACCTCCTACGAGCAGTACTTC. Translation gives CASSLGTGTSYEQYF.

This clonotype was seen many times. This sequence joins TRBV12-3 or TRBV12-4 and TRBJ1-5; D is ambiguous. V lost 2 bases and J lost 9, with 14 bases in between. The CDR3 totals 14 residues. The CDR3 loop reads CASSLQVPRGPQHF. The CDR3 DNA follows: TGTGCCAGCAGTTTACAGGTTCCCAGAGGGCCCCAGCATTTT.

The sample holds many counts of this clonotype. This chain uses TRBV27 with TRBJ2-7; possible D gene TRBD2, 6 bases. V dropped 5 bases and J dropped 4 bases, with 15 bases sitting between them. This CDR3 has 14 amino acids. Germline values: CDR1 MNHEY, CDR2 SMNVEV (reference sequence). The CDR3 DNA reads TGTGCCAGCAGTCCCGGCGGGGTAAGGTACGAGCAGTACTTC. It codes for CASSPGGVRYEQYF.